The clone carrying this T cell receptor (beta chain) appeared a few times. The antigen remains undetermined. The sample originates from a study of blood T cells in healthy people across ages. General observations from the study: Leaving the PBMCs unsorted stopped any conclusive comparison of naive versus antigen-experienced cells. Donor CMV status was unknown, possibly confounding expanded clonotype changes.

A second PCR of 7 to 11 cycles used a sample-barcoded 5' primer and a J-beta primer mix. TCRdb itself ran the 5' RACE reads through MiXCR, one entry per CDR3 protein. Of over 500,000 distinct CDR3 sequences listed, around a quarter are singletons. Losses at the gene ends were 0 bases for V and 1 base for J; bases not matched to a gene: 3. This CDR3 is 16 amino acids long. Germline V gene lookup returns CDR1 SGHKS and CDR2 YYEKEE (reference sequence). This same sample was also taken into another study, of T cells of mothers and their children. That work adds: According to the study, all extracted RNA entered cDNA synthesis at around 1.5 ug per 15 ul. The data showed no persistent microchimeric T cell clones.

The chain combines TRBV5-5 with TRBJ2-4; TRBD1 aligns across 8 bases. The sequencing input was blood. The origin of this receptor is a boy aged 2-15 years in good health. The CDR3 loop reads CASSLGRGLAKNIQYF. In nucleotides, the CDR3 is TGTGCCAGCAGCTTGGGCAGGGGGCTGGCCAAAAACATTCAGTACTTC.